This T cell receptor beta chain is from a study of shared clonotypes between healthy human individuals. Some clones are missing from TCRdb's copy, which holds only in-frame ones; the method was immunoSEQ multiplex PCR. The table records approximately 2.5 million clones, roughly 93% of them present only once. The sample consisted of naive CD4+ T cells from PBMCs. The subset: CD45RA+ positively selected. This TCR derives from a young man in good health. Some clones in this sample may be carry-over from other donors' samples.

CDR3 amino acids: CAISEGSGNYEQYF. CDR3 nucleotide sequence: TGTGCCATCAGTGAGGGGTCAGGGAACTACGAGCAGTACTTC. V and J are TRBV10-3 and TRBJ2-7; D possibly corresponds to TRBD1 (5 bases). The ends were cut back, 2 bases at V and 3 bases at J, with 11 bases in the middle. This CDR3 is 14 amino acids long. CDR1 is ENHRY, CDR2 SYGVKD, per germline.